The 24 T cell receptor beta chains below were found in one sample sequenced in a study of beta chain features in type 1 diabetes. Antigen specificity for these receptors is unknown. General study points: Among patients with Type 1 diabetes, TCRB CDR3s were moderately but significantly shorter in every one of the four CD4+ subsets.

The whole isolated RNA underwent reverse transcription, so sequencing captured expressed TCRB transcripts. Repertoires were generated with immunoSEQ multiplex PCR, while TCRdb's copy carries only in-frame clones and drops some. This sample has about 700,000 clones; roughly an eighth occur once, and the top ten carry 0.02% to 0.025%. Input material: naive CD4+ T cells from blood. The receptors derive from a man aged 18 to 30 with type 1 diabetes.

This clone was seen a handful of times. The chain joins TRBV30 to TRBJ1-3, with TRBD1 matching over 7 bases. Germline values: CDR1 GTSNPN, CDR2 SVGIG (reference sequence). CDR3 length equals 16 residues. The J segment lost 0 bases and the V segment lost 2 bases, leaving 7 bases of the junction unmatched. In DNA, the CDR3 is TGTGCCTGGAGTCGGATTTCAGGGGGCTCTGGAAACACCATATATTTT. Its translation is CAWSRISGGSGNTIYF.

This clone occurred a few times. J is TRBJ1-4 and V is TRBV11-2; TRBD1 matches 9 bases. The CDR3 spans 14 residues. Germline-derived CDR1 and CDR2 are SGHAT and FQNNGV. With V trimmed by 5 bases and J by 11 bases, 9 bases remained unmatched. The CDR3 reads CASSPERTGDKLFF. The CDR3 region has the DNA TGTGCCAGCAGCCCCGAACGGACAGGGGACAAACTGTTTTTT.

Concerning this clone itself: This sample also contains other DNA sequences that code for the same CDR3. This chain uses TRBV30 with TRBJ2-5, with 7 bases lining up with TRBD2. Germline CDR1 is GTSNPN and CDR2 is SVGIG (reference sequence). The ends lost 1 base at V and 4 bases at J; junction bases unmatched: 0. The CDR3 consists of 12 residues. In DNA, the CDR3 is TGTGCCTGGAGTGGGGGGGGAGAGACCCAGTACTTC. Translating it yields CAWSGGGETQYF.

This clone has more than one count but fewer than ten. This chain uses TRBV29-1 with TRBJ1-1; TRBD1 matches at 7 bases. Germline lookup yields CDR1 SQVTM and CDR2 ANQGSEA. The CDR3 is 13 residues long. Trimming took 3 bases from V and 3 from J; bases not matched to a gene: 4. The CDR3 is CSVDDRVHTEAFF. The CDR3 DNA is TGCAGCGTTGACGACAGGGTGCACACTGAAGCTTTCTTT.

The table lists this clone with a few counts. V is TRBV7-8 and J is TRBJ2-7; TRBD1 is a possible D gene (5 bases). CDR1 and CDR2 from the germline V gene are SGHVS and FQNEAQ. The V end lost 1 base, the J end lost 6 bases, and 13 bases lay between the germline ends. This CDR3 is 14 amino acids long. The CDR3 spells CASSLVVPQGEQYF. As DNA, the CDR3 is TGTGCCAGCAGCTTAGTGGTCCCCCAGGGCGAGCAGTACTTC.

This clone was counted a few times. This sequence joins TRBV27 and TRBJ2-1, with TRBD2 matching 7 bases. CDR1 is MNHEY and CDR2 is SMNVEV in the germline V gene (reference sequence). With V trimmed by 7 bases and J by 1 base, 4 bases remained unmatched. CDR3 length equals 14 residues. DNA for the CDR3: TGTGCCAGCAAAGGCGGGGGATCCTACAATGAGCAGTTCTTC. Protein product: CASKGGGSYNEQFF.

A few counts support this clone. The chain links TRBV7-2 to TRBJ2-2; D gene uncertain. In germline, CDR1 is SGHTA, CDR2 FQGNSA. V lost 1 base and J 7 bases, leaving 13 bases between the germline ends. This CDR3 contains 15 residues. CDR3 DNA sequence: TGTGCCAGCAGCTTAGGGGGTCCTTTGGGCGGGGAGCTGTTTTTT. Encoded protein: CASSLGGPLGGELFF.

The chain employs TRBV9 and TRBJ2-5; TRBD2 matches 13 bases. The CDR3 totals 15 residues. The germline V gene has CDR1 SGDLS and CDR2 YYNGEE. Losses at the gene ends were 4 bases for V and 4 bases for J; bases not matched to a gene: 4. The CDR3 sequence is CASSPGLAGVETQYF. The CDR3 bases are TGTGCCAGCAGCCCCGGACTAGCGGGGGTAGAGACCCAGTACTTC. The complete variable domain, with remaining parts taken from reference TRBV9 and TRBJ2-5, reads DSGVTQTPKHLITATGQRVTLRCSPRSGDLSVYWYQQSLDQGLQFLIQYYNGEERAKGNILERFSAQQFPDLHSELNLSSLELGDSALYFCASSPGLAGVETQYFGPGTRLLVL.

CDR3 sequence (DNA): TGTGCCAGCAGCCCCTCCGGGACGGGAGGCTACAATGAGCAGTTCTTC. This sequence encodes CASSPSGTGGYNEQFF. The chain links TRBV7-9 to TRBJ2-1; 7 nucleotides line up with TRBD2. This CDR3 is built from 16 residues. The germline gives CDR1 SEHNR, CDR2 FQNEAQ (reference sequence). V lost 5 bases, J lost 3 bases, and 10 bases stayed unmatched.

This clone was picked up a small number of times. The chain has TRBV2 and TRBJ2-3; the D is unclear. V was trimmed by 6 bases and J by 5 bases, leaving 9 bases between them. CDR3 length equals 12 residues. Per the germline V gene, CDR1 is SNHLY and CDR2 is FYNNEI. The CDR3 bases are TGTGCCAGCAGGAAGCGTTTAGATACGCAGTATTTT. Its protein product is CASRKRLDTQYF.

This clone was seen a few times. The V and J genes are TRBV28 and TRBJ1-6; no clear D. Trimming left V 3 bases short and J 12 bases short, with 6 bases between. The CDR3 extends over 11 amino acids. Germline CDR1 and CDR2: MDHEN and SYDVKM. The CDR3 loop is CASSLRGPLHF. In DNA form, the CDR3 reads TGTGCCAGCAGTTTGCGGGGACCCCTCCACTTT. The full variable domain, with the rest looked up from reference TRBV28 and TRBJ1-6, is DVKVTQSSRYLVKRTGEKVFLECVQDMDHENMFWYRQDPGLGLRLIYFSYDVKMKEKGDIPEGYSVSREKKERFSLILESASTNQTSMYLCASSLRGPLHFGNGTRLTVT.

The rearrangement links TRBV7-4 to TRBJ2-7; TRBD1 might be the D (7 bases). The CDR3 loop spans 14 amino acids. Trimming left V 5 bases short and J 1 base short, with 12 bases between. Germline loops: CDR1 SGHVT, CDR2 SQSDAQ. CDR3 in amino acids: CASSAAGQSYEQYF. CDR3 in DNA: TGTGCCAGCAGCGCCGCGGGACAGTCCTACGAGCAGTACTTC.

The CDR3 loop reads CASRTPSGQGNVAKNIQYF. The CDR3 nucleotides are TGTGCCAGCAGAACCCCCTCAGGACAGGGGAATGTCGCCAAAAACATTCAGTACTTC. This rearrangement joins TRBV28 to TRBJ2-4; 9 bases map to TRBD1. Germline V gene data show CDR1 as MDHEN and CDR2 as SYDVKM. The CDR3 has 19 residues. The V gene end was trimmed by 6 bases and the J gene end by 1 base; junction bases not matched to a gene: 16.

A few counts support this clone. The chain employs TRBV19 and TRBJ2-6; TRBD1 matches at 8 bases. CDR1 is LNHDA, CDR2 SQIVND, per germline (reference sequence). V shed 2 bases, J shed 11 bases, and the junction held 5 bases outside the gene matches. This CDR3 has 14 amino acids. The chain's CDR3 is CASSISDRAHVLTF. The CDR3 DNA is TGTGCCAGTAGTATATCGGACAGGGCTCACGTCCTGACTTTC.

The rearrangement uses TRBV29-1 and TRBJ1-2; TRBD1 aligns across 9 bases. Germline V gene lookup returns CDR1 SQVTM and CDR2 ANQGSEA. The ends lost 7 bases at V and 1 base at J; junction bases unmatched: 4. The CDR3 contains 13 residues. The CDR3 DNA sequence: TGCAGCGGGAAGGGACAGGGTAACTATGGCTACACCTTC. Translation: CSGKGQGNYGYTF. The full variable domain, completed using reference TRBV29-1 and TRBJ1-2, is SAVISQKPSRDICQRGTSLTIQCQVDSQVTMMFWYRQQPGQSLTLIATANQGSEATYESGFVIDKFPISRPNLTFSTLTVSNMSPEDSSIYLCSGKGQGNYGYTFGSGTRLTVV.

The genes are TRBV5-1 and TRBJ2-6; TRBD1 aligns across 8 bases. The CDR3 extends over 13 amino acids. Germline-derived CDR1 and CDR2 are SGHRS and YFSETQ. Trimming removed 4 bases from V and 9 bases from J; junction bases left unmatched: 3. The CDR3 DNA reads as TGCGCCAGCAGCCTAGGACAGGGCAACGTCCTGACTTTC. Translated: CASSLGQGNVLTF.

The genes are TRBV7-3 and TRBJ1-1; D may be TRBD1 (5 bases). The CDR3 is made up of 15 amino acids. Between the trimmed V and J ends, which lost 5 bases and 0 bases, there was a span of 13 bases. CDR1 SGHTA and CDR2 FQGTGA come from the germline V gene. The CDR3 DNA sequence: TGTGCCAGCAGCCTCTCGGGGACGGTGAACACTGAAGCTTTCTTT. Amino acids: CASSLSGTVNTEAFF.

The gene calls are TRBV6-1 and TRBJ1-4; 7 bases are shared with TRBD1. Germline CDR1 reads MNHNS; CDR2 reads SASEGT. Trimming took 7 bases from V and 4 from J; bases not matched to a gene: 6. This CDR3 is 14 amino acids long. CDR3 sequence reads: CASTTGAGNEKLFF. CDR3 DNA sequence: TGTGCCAGCACCACAGGGGCGGGTAATGAAAAACTGTTTTTT.

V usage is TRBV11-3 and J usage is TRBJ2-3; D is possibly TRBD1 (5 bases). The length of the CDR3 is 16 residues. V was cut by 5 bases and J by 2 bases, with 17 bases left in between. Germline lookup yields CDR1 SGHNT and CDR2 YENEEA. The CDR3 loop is CASSRTNPLFTDTQYF. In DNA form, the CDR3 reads TGTGCCAGCAGCCGGACAAATCCCTTATTCACAGATACGCAGTATTTT. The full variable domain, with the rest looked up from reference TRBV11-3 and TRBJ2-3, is EAGVVQSPRYKIIEKKQPVAFWCNPISGHNTLYWYLQNLGQGPELLIRYENEEAVDDSQLPKDRFSAERLKGVDSTLKIQPAELGDSAVYLCASSRTNPLFTDTQYFGPGTRLTVL.

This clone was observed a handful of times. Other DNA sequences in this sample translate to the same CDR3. The CDR3 is CAWSVGTGGTEAFF. CDR3 bases: TGTGCCTGGAGTGTAGGGACAGGGGGCACTGAAGCTTTCTTT. The V and J genes are TRBV30 and TRBJ1-1, with TRBD1 matching over 11 bases. Germline CDR1 reads GTSNPN; CDR2 reads SVGIG (reference sequence). The CDR3 has 14 amino acids. Trimming at V came to 0 bases and at J to 4 bases, leaving 1 base not matched to a gene.

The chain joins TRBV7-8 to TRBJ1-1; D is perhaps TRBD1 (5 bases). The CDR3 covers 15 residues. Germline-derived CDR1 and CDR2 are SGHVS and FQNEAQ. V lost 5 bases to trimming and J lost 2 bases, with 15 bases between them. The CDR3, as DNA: TGTGCCAGCAGCGGGATCGAGACAGTCAACACTGAAGCTTTCTTT. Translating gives CASSGIETVNTEAFF.

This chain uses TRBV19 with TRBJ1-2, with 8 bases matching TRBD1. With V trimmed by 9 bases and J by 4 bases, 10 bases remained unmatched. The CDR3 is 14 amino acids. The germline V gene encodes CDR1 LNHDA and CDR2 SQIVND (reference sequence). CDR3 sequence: CASDPTGDRYGYTF. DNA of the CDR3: TGTGCCAGCGACCCGACAGGGGATCGCTATGGCTACACCTTC. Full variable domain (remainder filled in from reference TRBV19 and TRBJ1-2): DGGITQSPKYLFRKEGQNVTLSCEQNLNHDAMYWYRQDPGQGLRLIYYSQIVNDFQKGDIAEGYSVSREKKESFPLTVTSAQKNPTAFYLCASDPTGDRYGYTFGSGTRLTVV.

The CDR3 reads CASSDLLGGYTF. CDR3 sequence (DNA): TGTGCCAGCAGTGACCTGTTAGGTGGCTACACCTTC. The J gene is TRBJ1-2, the V gene TRBV28; D is ambiguous. The germline V and J ends were trimmed by 5 bases and 7 bases, with 11 bases remaining between them. CDR3 size: 12 residues. CDR1 MDHEN and CDR2 SYDVKM come from the germline V gene.

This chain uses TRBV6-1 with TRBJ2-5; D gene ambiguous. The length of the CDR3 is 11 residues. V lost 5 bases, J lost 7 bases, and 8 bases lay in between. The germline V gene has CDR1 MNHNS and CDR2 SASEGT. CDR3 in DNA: TGTGCCAGCAGTCAGGAAGGGACCCAGTACTTC. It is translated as CASSQEGTQYF.